A single sample is the source of the 23 T cell receptor beta chains below, sequenced in a study of T cell clones after liver transplantation. The data were produced by immunoSEQ multiplex PCR, yet TCRdb's version contains in-frame clones alone and is incomplete. This table has over 45,000 clones, roughly 74% appearing once. This specimen consisted of CD4+ T cells from blood, obtained approximately 52 months after liver transplant. All receptors come from a human patient who received a liver transplant. Some of the T cells may derive from the graft donor.

The chain carries TRBV14 and TRBJ2-3; D remains unclear. The germline gives CDR1 SGHDN, CDR2 FVKESK. The CDR3 sequence is 16 residues long. V gave up 4 bases and J gave up 1 base, with 15 bases separating them. DNA of the CDR3: TGTGCCAGCAGCCCCAAAAAGGGAATCGGCACAGATACGCAGTATTTT. Translated, it gives CASSPKKGIGTDTQYF.

This clone was observed a handful of times. The chain uses TRBV30 and TRBJ1-1; 7 bases are shared with TRBD1. Germline loops: CDR1 GTSNPN, CDR2 SVGIG (reference sequence). This CDR3 has 13 amino acids. The V and J ends lost 4 bases and 1 base, in that order; junction bases with no gene match: 3. Written as DNA, the CDR3 is TGTGCCTGGAAGACAGGGAGGAACACTGAAGCTTTCTTT. Its protein product is CAWKTGRNTEAFF.

The chain has TRBV7-9 and TRBJ1-4, with D possibly TRBD1 on 6 matching bases. CDR3 length: 16 residues. Trimming shortened V by 5 bases and J by 2 bases, and 15 bases separated the two germline ends. Germline CDR1 reads SEHNR; CDR2 reads FQNEAQ (reference sequence). CDR3 nucleotide sequence: TGTGCCAGCAGCCGCCGGGGGGGCCTCACTAATGAAAAACTGTTTTTT. Translated: CASSRRGGLTNEKLFF.

The CDR3 sequence is CASSSEGQGFMNTEAFF. The CDR3, as DNA: TGTGCCAGCAGTTCGGAGGGACAGGGTTTCATGAACACTGAAGCTTTCTTT. V is TRBV28 and J is TRBJ1-1, with 9 bases fitting TRBD1. There are 17 residues in the CDR3. Per germline, CDR1 MDHEN and CDR2 SYDVKM. The junction had 9 bases not matched to a gene; V was cut back by 4 bases and J by 0 bases.

The CDR3 is CASTLRAEAFF. In nucleotides, the CDR3 is TGTGCCAGCACCCTTAGGGCTGAAGCTTTCTTT. This rearrangement joins TRBV2 to TRBJ1-1; no reliable D call. Trimming removed 7 bases from V and 6 bases from J, with 9 bases in between. The CDR3 loop spans 11 amino acids. From germline, CDR1 is SNHLY and CDR2 FYNNEI.

The V and J genes are TRBV6-1 and TRBJ1-2; maybe TRBD1 (6 bases). Germline lookup yields CDR1 MNHNS and CDR2 SASEGT. V lost 3 bases and J lost 5, with 19 bases in between. The CDR3 sequence is 16 residues long. The CDR3 DNA follows: TGTGCCAGCAGTGAGGGGGCTAGGGGGTTCCTTTATGGCTACACCTTC. It yields the protein CASSEGARGFLYGYTF.

V gene TRBV6-1 combines with J gene TRBJ1-2; D perhaps matches TRBD1 (6 bases). Germline lookup yields CDR1 MNHNS and CDR2 SASEGT. The V end lost 2 bases, the J end lost 8 bases, and 12 bases lay between the germline ends. The CDR3 contains 13 residues. The CDR3 sequence is CASSENGRGGYTF. The CDR3 region has the DNA TGTGCCAGCAGTGAAAACGGCAGGGGAGGCTACACCTTC.

This clone was found many times. The genes are TRBV5-1 and TRBJ1-3, with TRBD1 identical over 8 bases. From germline, CDR1 is SGHRS and CDR2 YFSETQ. This CDR3 is built from 18 residues. V shed 5 bases, J shed 0 bases, and the junction held 13 bases outside the gene matches. CDR3 coding DNA: TGCGCCAGCAGGCCCTCGCCGGGACAGGAGCTCTCTGGAAACACCATATATTTT. Protein product: CASRPSPGQELSGNTIYF.

The V gene is TRBV19, the J gene TRBJ1-1; D perhaps matches TRBD1 (6 bases). CDR3 length: 13 amino acids. Trimming removed 6 bases at V and 10 bases at J, with 18 bases between. Germline V CDR1 and CDR2: LNHDA, SQIVND (reference sequence). The CDR3 region has the DNA TGTGCCAGTAGGGCCCCAGGGGAGGGACGAGCTTTCTTT. Translation: CASRAPGEGRAFF.

The chain combines TRBV11-2 with TRBJ2-6; a weak D match, TRBD2 (5 bases). The V gene's germline CDR1 is SGHAT and CDR2 FQNNGV. V was cut by 3 bases and J by 1 base, with 7 bases left in between. CDR3 length: 15 residues. The CDR3 DNA is TGTGCCAGCAGCTTCCGAGGGTCTGGGGCCAACGTCCTGACTTTC. It yields the protein CASSFRGSGANVLTF. Using reference TRBV11-2 and TRBJ2-6 for the parts outside the CDR3, the full variable domain is EAGVAQSPRYKIIEKRQSVAFWCNPISGHATLYWYQQILGQGPKLLIQFQNNGVVDDSQLPKDRFSAERLKGVDSTLKIQPAKLEDSAVYLCASSFRGSGANVLTFGAGSRLTVL.

The V gene is TRBV5-4, the J gene TRBJ2-5, with unresolved D. V was trimmed by 0 bases and J by 1 base, leaving 7 bases between them. The CDR3 consists of 14 residues. Germline values: CDR1 SGHNT, CDR2 YYREEE (reference sequence). The CDR3, as DNA: TGTGCCAGCAGCTTGGCGCAGGCCCAAGAGACCCAGTACTTC. Translated: CASSLAQAQETQYF.

V is TRBV5-1 and J is TRBJ2-3; TRBD2 aligns across 9 bases. CDR3 length: 16 residues. Germline values: CDR1 SGHRS, CDR2 YFSETQ. Trimming at V came to 4 bases and at J to 5 bases, leaving 11 bases not matched to a gene. CDR3 DNA sequence: TGCGCCAGCAGCAGACTAGGCGGGGGGGCCGAAGATACGCAGTATTTT. It codes for CASSRLGGGAEDTQYF. Based on the CDR3 plus reference TRBV5-1 and TRBJ2-3, the full variable domain is KAGVTQTPRYLIKTRGQQVTLSCSPISGHRSVSWYQQTPGQGLQFLFEYFSETQRNKGNFPGRFSGRQFSNSRSEMNVSTLELGDSALYLCASSRLGGGAEDTQYFGPGTRLTVL.

The J gene is TRBJ2-6, the V gene TRBV7-3; D not resolved. Germline CDR1 reads SGHTA; CDR2 reads FQGTGA. This CDR3 comprises 16 residues. V was shortened by 0 bases and J by 0 bases, with 6 bases between the two germline ends. The CDR3 protein is CASSLTGNSGANVLTF. DNA for the CDR3: TGTGCCAGCAGCTTAACGGGAAACTCTGGGGCCAACGTCCTGACTTTC. The full variable domain, with the rest looked up from reference TRBV7-3 and TRBJ2-6, is GAGVSQTPSNKVTEKGKYVELRCDPISGHTALYWYRQSLGQGPEFLIYFQGTGAADDSGLPNDRFFAVRPEGSVSTLKIQRTERGDSAVYLCASSLTGNSGANVLTFGAGSRLTVL.

This chain joins TRBV12-5 and TRBJ1-2; no firm D call. This CDR3 has 18 amino acids. CDR1 is LGHNT, CDR2 FRNRAP, per germline. Trimming took 1 base from V and 3 from J, leaving 21 bases between them. CDR3: CASGLGLTASEGHYGYTF. CDR3 DNA: TGTGCTAGTGGTTTGGGACTCACGGCCTCGGAGGGCCACTATGGCTACACCTTC.

The CDR3 DNA reads as TGTGCCAGCAGGCCTGACGTACGCGCCTACGAGCAGTACTTC. As protein: CASRPDVRAYEQYF. The V gene is TRBV5-4, the J gene TRBJ2-7; D gene uncertain. V was shortened by 5 bases and J by 2 bases, with 14 bases between the two germline ends. This CDR3 has 14 residues. Germline V gene sequence: CDR1 SGHNT, CDR2 YYREEE (reference sequence).

This sequence joins TRBV10-2 and TRBJ2-6; D not certain. CDR3 length: 12 residues. The V end was cut by 0 bases, the J end by 10 bases, with 4 bases between. CDR1 WSHSY and CDR2 SAAADI come from the germline V gene. Here the CDR3 DNA reads TGCGCCAGCAGTGAGTCAGTGAACGTCCTGACTTTC. Residues: CASSESVNVLTF.

The rearrangement uses TRBV2 and TRBJ2-4; 11 positions agree with TRBD1. The CDR3 is made up of 19 amino acids. J lost 8 bases, V lost 2 bases, and 17 bases had no gene match. Germline CDR1 is SNHLY and CDR2 is FYNNEI. The CDR3 protein is CASSETLVRDRGERDIQYF. In DNA form, the CDR3 reads TGTGCCAGCAGTGAAACGCTCGTCCGGGACAGGGGGGAGAGAGACATTCAGTACTTC.

The V and J genes are TRBV5-1 and TRBJ2-7; maybe TRBD1 (5 bases). Germline CDR1 is SGHRS and CDR2 is YFSETQ. The V end lost 0 bases, the J end lost 2 bases, and 12 bases lay between the germline ends. This CDR3 is 15 amino acids long. CDR3 residues: CASSLGQGRAYEQYF. The CDR3, as DNA: TGCGCCAGCAGCTTGGGGCAGGGAAGGGCCTACGAGCAGTACTTC.

At least ten counts were recorded for this clone. The V and J genes are TRBV5-3 and TRBJ2-4; TRBD2 matches at 7 bases. TRBV5-3 is an open reading frame whose function is uncertain. The CDR3 is 13 residues long. V trimming: 3 bases; J trimming: 8 bases; junction bases outside the gene matches: 5. For the CDR3, the DNA is TGTGCCAGAAGCTGGAAGCGGGGAGACATTCAGTACTTC. Protein: CARSWKRGDIQYF.

The rearrangement uses TRBV6-1 and TRBJ1-3; no reliable D call. The CDR3 consists of 11 residues. The ends were cut back, 11 bases at V and 3 bases at J, with 8 bases in the middle. The V gene's germline CDR1 is MNHNS and CDR2 SASEGT. The CDR3 loop is CAHTFGNTIYF. Here the CDR3 DNA reads TGTGCCCACACTTTTGGAAACACCATATATTTT.

This clone was detected once. The chain joins TRBV19 to TRBJ2-6; D possibly matches TRBD1 or TRBD2 (6 bases each). V was pared by 5 bases and J by 0 bases, with 11 bases between. The CDR3 spans 16 residues. The germline V gene encodes CDR1 LNHDA and CDR2 SQIVND (reference sequence). The CDR3 DNA reads TGTGCCAGTAGTTTAGGAGGGGGCTCTGGGGCCAACGTCCTGACTTTC. Encoded protein: CASSLGGGSGANVLTF.

This clone occurred once. The chain recombines TRBV6-1 with TRBJ1-4; 9 bases fit TRBD1. The V gene's germline CDR1 is MNHNS and CDR2 SASEGT. Germline trimming cut 6 bases from V and 5 bases from J; bases unmatched to any gene: 1. The CDR3 consists of 13 residues. CDR3 sequence: CASRTGGNEKLFF. The DNA of the CDR3 is TGTGCCAGCAGGACAGGGGGGAATGAAAAACTGTTTTTT.

The chain employs TRBV19 and TRBJ2-1; D call uncertain. Germline-derived CDR1 and CDR2 are LNHDA and SQIVND (reference sequence). V shed 3 bases and J shed 1 base, with 10 bases lying between them. This CDR3 comprises 15 residues. Written as DNA, the CDR3 is TGTGCCAGTAGTATGCCCGCTCTATCCTACAATGAGCAGTTCTTC. This encodes CASSMPALSYNEQFF.